This entry lists 21 T cell receptor beta chains sequenced from one sample in a study of Ad26.COV2.S vaccination and SARS-CoV-2 variants. This table comes from immunoSEQ multiplex PCR, and its TCRdb copy is limited to in-frame clones, with some not included. Among 200,000 to 300,000 clones listed, around nine tenths were seen once. Treatment in this sample: around 19 received Ad26.COV2.S at low or high dose, single or two shots; roughly five received placebo; per-sample allocation not given. Day 63 after the first vaccine or placebo injection was the time point for sampling. This material consisted of peripheral blood, taken in a trial of Ad26.COV2.S vaccine versus placebo. The receptors originated from a person aged 18-60 years who received the Ad26.COV2.S COVID-19 vaccine or a placebo.

This clone is classed as medium-sized. The V call is TRBV19, the J call TRBJ1-5; perhaps TRBD1 as D (5 bases). The CDR3 is 13 amino acids. Germline V lookup: CDR1 LNHDA, CDR2 SQIVND (reference sequence). Trimming left V 6 bases short and J 3 bases short, with 9 bases between. CDR3 region: CASSGHNNQPQHF. CDR3 DNA: TGTGCCAGTAGCGGACACAACAATCAGCCCCAGCATTTT.

The V call is TRBV4-1, the J call TRBJ1-2; TRBD1 aligns across 7 bases. Germline V CDR1 and CDR2: MGHRA, YSYEKL. The CDR3 extends over 16 amino acids. After removal of 0 bases from V and 4 bases from J, the junction contained 8 bases not matched to a gene. The CDR3 DNA is TGCGCCAGCAGCCAAGAGGGGCAGGGGGTTCCCTATGGCTACACCTTC. Translation: CASSQEGQGVPYGYTF.

The chain has TRBV10-3 and TRBJ1-2; D is possibly TRBD1 (5 bases). The germline V and J ends were trimmed by 0 bases and 4 bases, with 15 bases remaining between them. From germline, CDR1 is ENHRY and CDR2 SYGVKD. The CDR3 runs to 16 residues. The CDR3 loop is CAISESGALGGYGYTF. CDR3 DNA sequence: TGTGCCATCAGTGAGTCTGGGGCCCTCGGAGGCTATGGCTACACCTTC.

This clone was counted a few times. This sequence joins TRBV11-2 and TRBJ2-2; unclear D gene. This CDR3 has 16 residues. V lost 7 bases and J 3 bases, leaving 18 bases between the germline ends. In germline, CDR1 is SGHAT, CDR2 FQNNGV. CDR3 sequence reads: CASTREAGSYTGELFF. The DNA of the CDR3 is TGTGCCAGCACCCGAGAGGCAGGCTCTTACACCGGGGAGCTGTTTTTT. The full variable domain, rest sourced from reference TRBV11-2 and TRBJ2-2, is EAGVAQSPRYKIIEKRQSVAFWCNPISGHATLYWYQQILGQGPKLLIQFQNNGVVDDSQLPKDRFSAERLKGVDSTLKIQPAKLEDSAVYLCASTREAGSYTGELFFGEGSRLTVL.

The genes are TRBV28 and TRBJ1-2, with 9 bases fitting TRBD1. V lost 4 bases and J lost 6; bases outside the gene matches: 6. Germline V gene sequence: CDR1 MDHEN, CDR2 SYDVKM. This CDR3 is built from 14 residues. DNA for the CDR3: TGTGCCAGCAGTTACAACAGGGGGCGGGATGGCTACACCTTC. Protein: CASSYNRGRDGYTF.

This chain uses TRBV29-1 with TRBJ2-5; the D call may be TRBD1 or TRBD2 (5 bases each). Trimming cost V 1 base and J 5 bases, with 11 bases left between them. CDR1 is SQVTM, CDR2 ANQGSEA, per germline. This CDR3 is built from 13 residues. The CDR3 loop is CSVEGLGVETQYF. CDR3 DNA: TGCAGCGTTGAAGGTCTGGGGGTGGAGACCCAGTACTTC.

The chain joins TRBV2 to TRBJ2-2; D might be TRBD1 (5 bases). V lost 4 bases, J lost 0 bases, and 15 bases lay in between. This CDR3 has 17 amino acids. Germline assignment: CDR1 SNHLY and CDR2 FYNNEI. CDR3 protein: CASSGQSLQSNTGELFF. In DNA, the CDR3 is TGTGCCAGCAGTGGACAGTCCCTACAATCGAACACCGGGGAGCTGTTTTTT.

The chain has TRBV18 and TRBJ1-1; D gene uncertain. Per germline, CDR1 KGHSH and CDR2 LQKENI. The length of the CDR3 is 13 residues. V was cut by 4 bases and J by 11 bases, with 17 bases left in between. CDR3 protein: CASSRAGKEAAFF. Here the CDR3 DNA reads TGTGCCAGCTCACGAGCGGGGAAGGAAGCTGCTTTCTTT. Looking up the rest from reference TRBV18 and TRBJ1-1 gives the full variable domain: NAGVMQNPRHLVRRRGQEARLRCSPMKGHSHVYWYRQLPEEGLKFMVYLQKENIIDESGMPKERFSAEFPKEGPSILRIQQVVRGDSAAYFCASSRAGKEAAFFGQGTRLTVV.

J is TRBJ1-1 and V is TRBV4-1; D ambiguous. Germline V gives CDR1 MGHRA, CDR2 YSYEKL. The germline V and J ends were trimmed by 4 bases and 5 bases, with 14 bases remaining between them. This CDR3 spans 14 amino acids. CDR3 region: CASSLKREETEAFF. CDR3 nucleotide sequence: TGCGCCAGCAGCCTAAAGCGGGAAGAGACTGAAGCTTTCTTT.

The J gene is TRBJ2-1, the V gene TRBV7-9; the D gene is possibly TRBD2 (7 bases). The V end lost 4 bases, the J end lost 7 bases, and 20 bases lay between the germline ends. The V gene's germline CDR1 is SEHNR and CDR2 FQNEAQ (reference sequence). The CDR3 sequence is 16 residues long. CDR3 protein: CASSSGEAGARNEQFF. In DNA form, the CDR3 reads TGTGCCAGCAGCTCAGGGGAGGCGGGGGCCAGAAATGAGCAGTTCTTC.

CDR3 coding DNA: TGTGCCAGCAGCGTAGAACGCCTCGGAGCCCAGTACTTC. It specifies CASSVERLGAQYF. The V and J genes are TRBV9 and TRBJ2-5; D unresolved. Germline CDR1 is SGDLS and CDR2 is YYNGEE. The V end was cut by 0 bases, the J end by 9 bases, with 12 bases between. The CDR3 totals 13 residues.

The chain has TRBV5-1 and TRBJ2-7; perhaps TRBD2 as D (6 bases). The ends were cut back, 4 bases at V and 3 bases at J, with 20 bases in the middle. CDR1 SGHRS and CDR2 YFSETQ come from the germline V gene. The CDR3 runs 16 residues. CDR3 amino acids: CASSPGRQTALYEQYF. In DNA, the CDR3 is TGCGCCAGCAGCCCCGGGAGACAAACTGCACTCTACGAGCAGTACTTC. The whole variable domain, filled in from reference TRBV5-1 and TRBJ2-7, reads KAGVTQTPRYLIKTRGQQVTLSCSPISGHRSVSWYQQTPGQGLQFLFEYFSETQRNKGNFPGRFSGRQFSNSRSEMNVSTLELGDSALYLCASSPGRQTALYEQYFGPGTRLTVT.

This clone was seen only once. The gene calls are TRBV7-2 and TRBJ1-1, with no clear D. Germline CDR1 reads SGHTA; CDR2 reads FQGNSA. V was pared by 1 base and J by 5 bases, with 11 bases between. The CDR3 is 14 amino acids. The CDR3 DNA reads TGTGCCAGCAGCTTAGGGTATAGGGAAACTGAAGCTTTCTTT. Encoded protein: CASSLGYRETEAFF. Full variable domain (rest looked up from reference TRBV7-2 and TRBJ1-1): GAGVSQSPSNKVTEKGKDVELRCDPISGHTALYWYRQSLGQGLEFLIYFQGNSAPDKSGLPSDRFSAERTGGSVSTLTIQRTQQEDSAVYLCASSLGYRETEAFFGQGTRLTVV.

The V gene is TRBV5-4, the J gene TRBJ1-2, with D uncertain. Trimming cost V 4 bases and J 1 base, with 5 bases left between them. This CDR3 has 12 amino acids. From germline, CDR1 is SGHNT and CDR2 YYREEE (reference sequence). The CDR3 region has the DNA TGTGCCAGCAGCGGGAATAACTATGGCTACACCTTC. This sequence encodes CASSGNNYGYTF. Filled out from reference TRBV5-4 and TRBJ1-2, the complete variable domain reads ETGVTQSPTHLIKTRGQQVTLRCSSQSGHNTVSWYQQALGQGPQFIFQYYREEENGRGNFPPRFSGLQFPNYSSELNVNALELDDSALYLCASSGNNYGYTFGSGTRLTVV.

This chain uses TRBV9 with TRBJ2-3, with a tentative D call TRBD2 (6 bases). V dropped 3 bases and J dropped 5 bases, with 16 bases sitting between them. The CDR3 is 15 amino acids. Germline V CDR1 and CDR2: SGDLS, YYNGEE. The CDR3 nucleotides are TGTGCCAGCAGCGCCCGGGACTTCTCCGGAGATACGCAGTATTTT. The encoded protein is CASSARDFSGDTQYF.

The rearrangement uses TRBV7-2 and TRBJ2-3; 14 bases line up with TRBD2. Germline V gene data show CDR1 as SGHTA and CDR2 as FQGNSA. V lost 3 bases, J lost 3 bases, and 5 bases stayed unmatched. The CDR3 totals 17 residues. The DNA of the CDR3 is TGTGCCAGCAGCTTGAGGACTAGCGGGGGGTTGACAGATACGCAGTATTTT. This encodes CASSLRTSGGLTDTQYF.

This rearrangement joins TRBV19 to TRBJ2-1, with 10 bases aligning to TRBD2. This CDR3 is built from 15 residues. Trimming removed 6 bases from V and 2 bases from J; junction bases left unmatched: 4. Germline V gene data show CDR1 as LNHDA and CDR2 as SQIVND (reference sequence). The CDR3 region is CASSLSGGAYNEQFF. The CDR3 nucleotides are TGTGCCAGTAGCCTCAGCGGGGGGGCCTACAATGAGCAGTTCTTC.

The V and J genes are TRBV7-3 and TRBJ2-1, with 9 bases fitting TRBD2. The V and J ends lost 5 bases and 7 bases, in that order; junction bases with no gene match: 9. Germline V gene lookup returns CDR1 SGHTA and CDR2 FQGTGA. The CDR3 totals 15 residues. CDR3 nucleotides: TGTGCCAGCAGCCGAGGGGCTAGCGGGAATAATGAGCAGTTCTTC. The encoded protein is CASSRGASGNNEQFF.

The chain has TRBV4-1 and TRBJ1-5; tentative D call: TRBD1 (6 bases). The CDR3 runs 17 residues. The V end was cut by 1 base, the J end by 2 bases, with 15 bases between. Germline values: CDR1 MGHRA, CDR2 YSYEKL. The CDR3 sequence is CASSQGSWSGGNQPQHF. The CDR3 nucleotides are TGCGCCAGCAGCCAAGGAAGTTGGTCAGGGGGCAATCAGCCCCAGCATTTT.

The rearrangement uses TRBV7-9 and TRBJ1-5; 9 bases fit TRBD1. The CDR3 extends over 14 amino acids. The germline CDR1 and CDR2 sequences are SEHNR and FQNEAQ (reference sequence). Trimming cost V 2 bases and J 9 bases; bases outside gene matches: 5. CDR3 DNA: TGTGCCAGCAGCTTAACAGGGGGCGGGGGGCCCCAGCATTTT. This translates into CASSLTGGGGPQHF.

This rearrangement joins TRBV6-2 or TRBV6-3 to TRBJ2-2, with 11 bases fitting TRBD2. The trim removed 5 bases at V and 3 bases at J, leaving 2 bases unmatched. The CDR3 is 15 amino acids. Germline CDR1 and CDR2: MNHEY and SVGEGT. The CDR3 coding sequence is TGTGCCAGCAGTGAGGGACTAGCGGACACCGGGGAGCTGTTTTTT. It is translated as CASSEGLADTGELFF.